This T cell receptor beta chain was identified during a study of yellow fever vaccine responses in identical twins listed by TCRdb under 2018. Regarding the complete study: In the study, vaccine-responding T cell clones were precisely tracked in identical twins. What the authors observed across the whole study: The T cell response to vaccination in identical twins was reported by the authors to appear partly convergent and partly personalized.

In the case of this clonotype: What this receptor recognizes is not known. The input lacks base qualities; no much larger clone sits a single base away.

Library preparation employed RT-PCR. Sequencing was performed on an Illumina HiSeq 2500. In TCRdb, the public reads were trimmed at Q25 with fastp and aligned with MiXCR, with productive beta chains retained. CDR3 protein duplicates are merged, each entry listing the most common genes and DNA. The sample table holds fewer than 2,000 distinct CDR3 sequences, of which 87% were seen once. 4.5% to 5.5% of the sample belongs to the ten largest clones. The germline V gene (reference sequence) provides CDR1 LGHDT and CDR2 YNNKEL. Counted from cysteine to phenylalanine, this CDR3 has 15 amino acids. CDR3 DNA is the only sequence kept; it has 45 bases, read in frame from the first base.

This sequence was found in a woman aged 18-29 years who received the yellow fever vaccine. Donor details come from another sample of the same person, matched by shared clones. This chain joins TRBV3-1 to TRBJ1-6, with 7 bases in between that match TRBD1. Sequencing was performed on T cells from blood (PBMCs), unsorted or a sorted subset (not recorded which), taken before or after yellow fever vaccination (not recorded which). The CDR3 amino acid sequence is: CACEQGGRINSPLHF. The DNA sequence is given as TGTGCTTGTGAACAAGGGGGCCGGATAAATTCACCCCTCCACTTT. The CDR3 plus the reference TRBV3-1 and TRBJ1-6 genes for the other parts give the full variable domain: DTAVSQTPKYLVTQMGNDKSIKCEQNLGHDTMYWYKQDSKKFLKIMFSYNNKELIINETVPNRFSPKSPDKAHLNLHINSLELGDSAVYFCACEQGGRINSPLHFGNGTRLTVT.